The rows below give T cell receptor beta chains drawn from one sample of a study of CD8+CD57+ T cells in acquired aplastic anemia. TCRdb reprocessed the reads via MiXCR and lists one record per CDR3 protein. The repertoire has some 200,000 distinct CDR3 sequences, around 45% of them found once; the top ten carry around 8.8%. The specimen was sorted CD4+, CD8+, or CD8+CD57+ T cells (not recorded which) from PBMCs. Every receptor here comes from a human donor with aplastic anemia. CDR3s include the opening cysteine and the closing phenylalanine or tryptophan. The D gene is left open where the match is weak. Size is omitted from some rows. Given values are once, few, many or a class for expanded clones.

-	TRBV11-2	many	TRBJ1-6	TGTGCCAGCAGCTTAAATACCGACATTGAACCCCTCCACTTT	CASSLNTDIEPLHF
-	TRBV6-1	many	TRBJ2-7	TGTGCCACCGGGTGGGGCAGCGAGCAGTACTTC	CATGWGSEQYF
TRBD2	TRBV12-3/TRBV12-4	-	TRBJ2-7	TGTGCCAGCAGTAAGCGGGAGGGCAACTACGAGCAGTACTTC	CASSKREGNYEQYF
TRBD1	TRBV7-9	-	TRBJ2-7	TGTGCCAGCAGCATGACAGGGCACGAGCAGTACTTC	CASSMTGHEQYF
-	TRBV14	many	TRBJ1-1	TGTGCCAGCAGCCGAAATCTAGGCACTGAAGCTTTCTTT	CASSRNLGTEAFF
TRBD2	TRBV11-2	few	TRBJ2-3	TGTGCCAGCAGCTTTCAAGCGGGAGATCCCGATACGCAGTATTTT	CASSFQAGDPDTQYF
TRBD2	TRBV11-1	few	TRBJ2-1	TGTGCCAGCAGCTTGGGGGGAGGGCCGAACAATGAGCAGTTCTTC	CASSLGGGPNNEQFF
-	TRBV11-2	-	TRBJ2-3	TGTGCCAGCAGCACCGCTAGGGGGGGAGGGCCGAGCACAGATACGCAGTATTTT	CASSTARGGGPSTDTQYF
-	TRBV7-9	many	TRBJ2-3	TGTGCCAGCAGCCCCGGGACCACATACACAGATACGCAGTATTTT	CASSPGTTYTDTQYF
-	TRBV20-1	-	TRBJ2-7	TGCAGTGCTAGACTGGGACAAGCCTACGAGCAGTACTTC	CSARLGQAYEQYF
TRBD1	TRBV12-3/TRBV12-4	-	TRBJ2-1	TGTGCCAGCAGTCCAGTCGGACAGGGCGCCAATGAGCAGTTCTTC	CASSPVGQGANEQFF
-	TRBV9	-	TRBJ1-6	TGTGCCAGCAGCGCAACGGGACAAAACTATAATTCACCCCTCCACTTT	CASSATGQNYNSPLHF
-	TRBV12-3/TRBV12-4	once	TRBJ1-5	TGTGCCAGCAGTTCCGGACACACCTATCAGCCCCAGCATTTT	CASSSGHTYQPQHF
-	TRBV19	once	TRBJ2-7	TGTGCCAGTAGTATCGGCTCTCATACGGAGCAGTACTTC	CASSIGSHTEQYF
-	TRBV7-9	-	TRBJ1-6	TGTGCCAGCAGCTCCGAGAATTCACCCCTCCACTTT	CASSSENSPLHF
-	TRBV29-1	-	TRBJ2-1	TGCAGCGTTGTAGGTTCTAGAGACAATGAGCAGTTCTTC	CSVVGSRDNEQFF
-	TRBV10-3	-	TRBJ2-3	TGTGCCATCAGTGAACTAGAGGGGGTCGCAGATACGCAGTATTTT	CAISELEGVADTQYF
-	TRBV12-5	many	TRBJ1-5	TGTGCTAGTGGTTTGGTAAGCAATAATCAGCCCCAGCATTTT	CASGLVSNNQPQHF
-	TRBV19	-	TRBJ1-2	TGTGCCACCCAGGTAGGAACAGGCGGCTACACCTTC	CATQVGTGGYTF
-	TRBV2	many	TRBJ2-3	TGTGCCTGGGGACTGAGCACAGATACGCAGTATTTT	CAWGLSTDTQYF
-	TRBV7-7	-	TRBJ2-5	TGTGCTAGCAGCCCCCCCGTCGGGGGACAAGAGACCCAGTACTTC	CASSPPVGGQETQYF
-	TRBV7-2	-	TRBJ2-1	TGTGTCAGCAGCTTAGAAGGCATGGGGCAGTTCTTC	CVSSLEGMGQFF
-	TRBV19	many	TRBJ1-2	TGTGCCAGTAGTACCCTAGCCAGACAGACCTATGGCTACACCTTC	CASSTLARQTYGYTF